This T cell receptor beta chain was profiled in a study of CD8+ T cells in alopecia areata. Study-level points and caveats: Compared with mice, patients displayed less clear TCR sharing, possibly for HLA-related reasons. Scalp lesions, especially in alopecia totalis/universalis, had higher clonality than normal scalp.

The count of this clone is one. Its antigen is unknown. cDNA serving as the sequencing template came from extracted, reverse transcribed RNA. Libraries were prepared by immunoSEQ multiplex PCR; TCRdb keeps only in-frame clonotypes and omits some of them. Counted here are around 34,000 clones, around 50% occurring once; the ten biggest clones make up around 38%. Specimens obtained from alopecia areata patients comprised lesional scalp punch biopsies and peripheral blood. PBMC-derived CD4+ and CD8+ T cells were sorted. Sequenced input: NKG2D-high CD8+ T cells sorted from blood. The TCR comes from a human donor with alopecia areata.

This CDR3 is CASRHRDRGDTEAFF. In nucleotides, the CDR3 is TGTGCCAGCAGGCATAGGGACAGGGGGGACACTGAAGCTTTCTTT. The chain employs TRBV27 and TRBJ1-1; 11 bases are shared with TRBD1. Germline CDR1 and CDR2: MNHEY and SMNVEV (reference sequence). The CDR3 has 15 residues. V was clipped by 6 bases and J by 3 bases; unmatched bases: 6.